A selection of T cell receptor beta chains follows, all from one sample in a study of control samples from healthy donors and cancer patients. The protocol was immunoSEQ multiplex PCR, while the TCRdb copy is restricted to in-frame clones and leaves out a portion. The table has about 110,000 clones, around nine tenths seen once. Sequenced sample: PBMCs. These receptors were collected from a woman aged 60-75 years with lung cancer. Each CDR3 is given with its conserved first and last residue. D genes are given only for firm matches. Clone size appears in some rows only: once, few, many, or a class for an expanded clone.

abundance,d_gene,j_gene,v_gene,CDR3aa,CDR3nt
-,TRBD2,TRBJ2-1,TRBV6-5,CASRGLAEHEQFF,TGTGCCAGCAGGGGACTAGCTGAGCATGAGCAGTTCTTC
-,TRBD1,TRBJ2-1,TRBV27,CASSLAQGAKAEQFF,TGTGCCAGCAGTTTGGCCCAGGGGGCAAAAGCTGAGCAGTTCTTC
-,-,TRBJ2-3,TRBV4-3,CASSQGYGGATDTQYF,TGCGCCAGCAGCCAAGGCTACGGGGGAGCCACAGATACGCAGTATTTT
-,TRBD1,TRBJ1-3,TRBV3-1/TRBV3-2,CASSLFPRGRLSGNTIYF,TGTGCCAGCAGCCTTTTTCCCAGGGGGCGCCTGAGTGGAAACACCATATATTTT
once,-,TRBJ2-2,TRBV5-1,CASSLGGRDTGELFF,TGCGCCAGCAGCTTGGGTGGTAGAGACACCGGGGAGCTGTTTTTT
few,TRBD1,TRBJ2-3,TRBV9,CASSVEPKDRGATQYF,TGTGCCAGCAGCGTAGAGCCGAAGGACAGGGGAGCTACGCAGTATTTT
-,-,TRBJ1-1,TRBV5-6,CASSLRGTTEAFF,TGTGCCAGCAGCTTGCGGGGGACCACTGAAGCTTTCTTT
-,-,TRBJ1-2,TRBV5-1,CASSFLRDGGHGYTF,TGCGCCAGCAGCTTTCTCAGGGACGGTGGACATGGCTACACCTTC
-,TRBD1,TRBJ2-1,TRBV10-3,CAISTGQGGEQFF,TGTGCCATCAGTACGGGACAGGGGGGGGAGCAGTTCTTC
-,TRBD2,TRBJ2-5,TRBV24-1,CATSDSGGETQYF,TGTGCCACCAGTGATTCGGGGGGTGAGACCCAGTACTTC
few,TRBD1,TRBJ2-5,TRBV5-6,CASSLGRTGQETQYF,TGTGCCAGCAGCTTGGGGCGGACAGGACAAGAGACCCAGTACTTC
-,TRBD2,TRBJ2-1,TRBV3-1/TRBV3-2,CASSPQTSGKSNEQFF,TGTGCCAGCAGCCCGCAGACTAGCGGGAAAAGCAATGAGCAGTTCTTC
once,-,TRBJ1-5,TRBV15,CATSLERGSNQPQHF,TGTGCCACCAGTTTGGAGAGGGGTAGCAATCAGCCCCAGCATTTT
-,-,TRBJ2-7,TRBV28,CASSTTPSEQYF,TGTGCCAGCAGCACTACCCCCAGCGAGCAGTACTTC
-,TRBD2,TRBJ2-2,TRBV4-2,CARRGGGGANTGELFF,TGTGCCCGCAGGGGAGGCGGGGGGGCTAACACCGGGGAGCTGTTTTTT
few,TRBD1,TRBJ2-2,TRBV7-3,CASSLQGANTGELFF,TGTGCCAGCAGCTTGCAGGGGGCGAACACCGGGGAGCTGTTTTTT
few,TRBD1,TRBJ1-5,TRBV30,CAWSMTGDQPQHF,TGTGCCTGGAGTATGACAGGGGATCAGCCCCAGCATTTT
once,-,TRBJ1-3,TRBV7-9,CASSSSSGGGAGARNTIYF,TGTGCCAGCAGCTCCAGTTCCGGGGGGGGCGCTGGTGCTAGAAACACCATATATTTT
-,TRBD2,TRBJ2-1,TRBV28,CASSPAGAGRYNEQFF,TGTGCCAGCAGTCCCGCAGGAGCGGGACGCTACAATGAGCAGTTCTTC
-,-,TRBJ1-1,TRBV3-1/TRBV3-2,CASSRAGVTEAFF,TGTGCCAGCAGTCGCGCAGGGGTCACTGAAGCTTTCTTT
once,-,TRBJ1-1,TRBV7-3,CASSFAQNTEAFF,TGTGCCAGCAGCTTTGCACAAAACACTGAAGCTTTCTTT
-,TRBD1,TRBJ2-5,TRBV9,CASSARQGQETQYF,TGTGCCAGCAGCGCACGACAGGGACAAGAGACCCAGTACTTC
-,TRBD2,TRBJ2-5,TRBV11-3,CASSLDAAGGPWETQYF,TGTGCCAGCAGCTTAGACGCAGCGGGAGGGCCTTGGGAGACCCAGTACTTC
-,-,TRBJ2-1,TRBV7-9,CASSLEEQFF,TGTGCCAGCAGCTTAGAGGAGCAGTTCTTC
-,-,TRBJ2-7,TRBV4-1,CASSQEDRGEQYF,TGCGCCAGCAGCCAAGAGGATAGGGGCGAGCAGTACTTC
-,TRBD1,TRBJ1-2,TRBV5-1,CASTRDRPRGSRSYTF,TGCGCCAGCACCCGGGACAGGCCCCGGGGGTCGCGCAGCTACACCTTC
-,-,TRBJ1-3,TRBV11-3,CASSLGDSASGNTIYF,TGTGCCAGCAGCTTAGGCGACAGTGCCTCTGGAAACACCATATATTTT
-,-,TRBJ2-7,TRBV7-9,CASSPKMASSYEQYF,TGTGCCAGCAGCCCCAAGATGGCCAGTTCCTACGAGCAGTACTTC
-,-,TRBJ1-1,TRBV10-3,CAISAPQLNTEAFF,TGTGCCATCAGTGCCCCCCAGTTGAACACTGAAGCTTTCTTT
-,-,TRBJ1-4,TRBV7-9,CASSLSSGANEKLFF,TGTGCCAGCAGCTTATCTAGTGGGGCTAATGAAAAACTGTTTTTT
-,-,TRBJ1-1,TRBV19,CASSLGRTNTEAFF,TGTGCCAGTAGTTTGGGACGGACGAACACTGAAGCTTTCTTT
once,-,TRBJ1-2,TRBV6-1,CASSEGGRYGYTF,TGTGCCAGCAGTGAAGGCGGCCGCTATGGCTACACCTTC
-,-,TRBJ2-5,TRBV3-1/TRBV3-2,CASSQDWGQETQYF,TGTGCCAGCAGCCAAGACTGGGGCCAAGAGACCCAGTACTTC
-,-,TRBJ2-7,TRBV3-1/TRBV3-2,CASSSPPKYEQYF,TGTGCCAGCAGCTCTCCCCCTAAATACGAGCAGTACTTC
-,TRBD2,TRBJ2-3,TRBV7-3,CASSFGGKGTDTQYF,TGTGCCAGCAGCTTCGGGGGGAAGGGCACAGATACGCAGTATTTT
-,-,TRBJ2-3,TRBV4-1,CASSQVLSTDTQYF,TGCGCCAGCAGCCAAGTGCTGAGCACAGATACGCAGTATTTT
-,-,TRBJ1-6,TRBV19,CASRRRRPPHSPLHF,TGTGCCAGCAGGAGGAGACGGCCCCCCCACTCACCCCTCCACTTT
-,-,TRBJ2-1,TRBV6-5,CASSGGRSSYNEQFF,TGTGCCAGCAGCGGGGGACGCAGCTCCTACAATGAGCAGTTCTTC
-,-,TRBJ1-1,TRBV12-3/TRBV12-4,CASSFYDTEAFF,TGTGCCAGCAGTTTTTACGACACTGAAGCTTTCTTT
-,TRBD2,TRBJ2-1,TRBV9,CASSVEPGGSSYNEQFF,TGTGCCAGCAGCGTAGAGCCGGGAGGGAGCTCCTACAATGAGCAGTTCTTC
-,-,TRBJ1-1,TRBV24-1,CATSVGANTEAFF,TGTGCCACCAGTGTTGGAGCGAACACTGAAGCTTTCTTT
-,TRBD2,TRBJ2-1,TRBV3-1/TRBV3-2,CASSQNSRAGVEQFF,TGTGCCAGCAGCCAGAATTCTAGAGCGGGAGTGGAGCAGTTCTTC
-,-,TRBJ2-3,TRBV6-5,CASSYRGTDTQYF,TGTGCCAGCAGTTATCGGGGAACAGATACGCAGTATTTT
-,TRBD2,TRBJ2-3,TRBV10-3,CAISDVAGGPGTDTQYF,TGTGCCATCAGTGATGTAGCGGGAGGGCCGGGCACAGATACGCAGTATTTT
-,-,TRBJ2-1,TRBV12-3/TRBV12-4,CASSSGLGSQFF,TGTGCCAGCAGTTCCGGACTCGGGAGTCAGTTCTTC
-,-,TRBJ1-5,TRBV19,CASSIGTRQPQHF,TGTGCCAGTAGTATAGGCACACGACAGCCCCAGCATTTT
once,TRBD1,TRBJ1-2,TRBV3-1/TRBV3-2,CASSQEDRVLYTF,TGTGCCAGCAGCCAAGAAGACAGGGTCCTCTACACCTTC